This TCR beta chain was obtained from a study of Ad26.COV2.S vaccination and SARS-CoV-2 variants. Described treatment: approximately 18 received Ad26.COV2.S at low or high dose, single or two shots; 5 received placebo; per-sample allocation not given. Specimen acquisition occurred on day 63 following the initial vaccine or placebo injection. Assay used: immunoSEQ multiplex PCR; TCRdb lists only in-frame clones, some missing. Of 510,000 or so clones in the sample, approximately 90% were seen once. Trimming left V 4 bases short and J 6 bases short, with 15 bases between. The germline V gene has CDR1 GTSNPN and CDR2 SVGIG (reference sequence). The CDR3 is 13 amino acids.

The origin of this receptor is a person aged 18-60 years who received the Ad26.COV2.S COVID-19 vaccine or a placebo. V is TRBV30 and J is TRBJ1-2, with unresolved D. The sample was peripheral blood, taken in a trial of Ad26.COV2.S vaccine versus placebo. The CDR3 protein is CAWTHGSRDGYTF. The DNA for the CDR3 is TGTGCCTGGACCCATGGGTCCCGTGATGGCTACACCTTC.